The 29 T cell receptor beta chains below were found in one sample sequenced in a study of OX40 agonist ivuxolimab in advanced cancers. Libraries were prepared through the immunoSEQ multiplex PCR assay. TCRdb stores this immuneACCESS table with in-frame sequences only. Part of the clones is absent; in the studies checked, under half of the shortfall reflects unresolved V genes, and no reason is known for the rest. This sample lists 65,000 to 95,000 clones; about nine tenths were detected once. The top ten hold approximately 0.2% of the sample. This specimen consisted of CD4+ or CD8+ T cells sorted from blood, obtained in a trial of the OX40 agonist ivuxolimab. These receptors originate from an adult with an advanced solid tumor such as melanoma, head and neck, liver or kidney cancer.

The chain joins TRBV7-3 to TRBJ2-5; D ambiguous. Per germline, CDR1 SGHTA and CDR2 FQGTGA. This CDR3 region has 12 residues. V lost 5 bases to trimming and J lost 4 bases, with 8 bases between them. In nucleotides, the CDR3 is TGTGCCAGCAGCCATAACTCAGAGACCCAGTACTTC. This encodes CASSHNSETQYF.

This chain joins TRBV6-1 and TRBJ1-6; perhaps TRBD1 as D (6 bases). Germline CDR1 is MNHNS and CDR2 is SASEGT. V gave up 7 bases and J gave up 4 bases, with 11 bases separating them. This CDR3 comprises 14 residues. The CDR3 here is CASNREGYNSPLHF. CDR3 in DNA: TGTGCCAGCAACAGGGAAGGGTATAATTCACCCCTCCACTTT.

This sequence joins TRBV29-1 and TRBJ1-2; D not resolved. The germline V and J ends were trimmed by 4 bases and 5 bases, with 8 bases remaining between them. The CDR3 contains 11 residues. The germline gives CDR1 SQVTM, CDR2 ANQGSEA. For the CDR3, the DNA is TGCAGCGTTGTGGCAGATTATGGCTACACCTTC. Residues: CSVVADYGYTF.

J is TRBJ2-1 and V is TRBV5-4, with D unclear. CDR1 is SGHNT and CDR2 is YYREEE in the germline V gene (reference sequence). The CDR3 extends over 13 amino acids. V dropped 0 bases and J dropped 7 bases, with 8 bases sitting between them. The CDR3 spells CASSLARGNEQFF. In DNA form, the CDR3 reads TGTGCCAGCAGCTTGGCCCGAGGTAATGAGCAGTTCTTC.

This clone was found once. The chain links TRBV11-2 to TRBJ2-2; 7 positions agree with TRBD1. V was pared by 5 bases and J by 4 bases, with 10 bases of the junction left unmatched. This CDR3 comprises 16 residues. Germline values: CDR1 SGHAT, CDR2 FQNNGV. The CDR3 is CASSAPGQRGTGELFF. For the CDR3, the DNA is TGTGCCAGCAGCGCACCGGGACAGAGGGGCACCGGGGAGCTGTTTTTT.

The V call is TRBV19, the J call TRBJ1-5; 7 nucleotides line up with TRBD1. Germline assignment: CDR1 LNHDA and CDR2 SQIVND (reference sequence). CDR3 length: 14 amino acids. V shed 4 bases, J shed 3 bases, and the junction held 3 bases outside the gene matches. The CDR3 sequence: CASSRQGPNQPQHF. The CDR3 nucleotides read TGTGCCAGTAGTAGACAGGGACCCAATCAGCCCCAGCATTTT. Full variable domain (rest looked up from reference TRBV19 and TRBJ1-5): DGGITQSPKYLFRKEGQNVTLSCEQNLNHDAMYWYRQDPGQGLRLIYYSQIVNDFQKGDIAEGYSVSREKKESFPLTVTSAQKNPTAFYLCASSRQGPNQPQHFGDGTRLSIL.

The chain has TRBV28 and TRBJ1-1; no clear D. CDR3 length: 15 amino acids. Germline-derived CDR1 and CDR2 are MDHEN and SYDVKM. V was trimmed by 1 base and J by 5 bases, leaving 14 bases between them. The CDR3 loop reads CASSLSSGPGTEAFF. CDR3 nucleotide sequence: TGTGCCAGCAGTTTATCATCCGGGCCGGGGACTGAAGCTTTCTTT.

The rearrangement links TRBV27 to TRBJ2-2, with D tentatively TRBD1 (6 bases). The CDR3 runs to 15 residues. The V end was cut by 2 bases, the J end by 4 bases, with 11 bases between. CDR1 is MNHEY, CDR2 SMNVEV, per germline (reference sequence). The CDR3 here is CASSLVPRGTGELFF. The CDR3 region has the DNA TGTGCCAGCAGTTTAGTCCCCAGGGGCACCGGGGAGCTGTTTTTT.

The J gene is TRBJ1-1, the V gene TRBV4-1; D is uncertain. CDR3 length equals 15 residues. V lost 3 bases, J lost 4 bases, and 15 bases lay in between. Germline V CDR1 and CDR2: MGHRA, YSYEKL. The CDR3 DNA is TGCGCCAGCAGCCAGGAATATATGGTGGGCACTGAAGCTTTCTTT. Amino acid sequence: CASSQEYMVGTEAFF.

CDR3: CASSQDQGRGDTEAFF. In nucleotides, the CDR3 is TGTGCCAGCAGCCAAGATCAGGGGCGCGGGGACACTGAAGCTTTCTTT. This chain joins TRBV14 and TRBJ1-1; tentatively, D is TRBD1 (6 bases). Germline-derived CDR1 and CDR2 are SGHDN and FVKESK. The CDR3 totals 16 residues. V lost 0 bases and J lost 3, with 14 bases in between.

This chain uses TRBV7-9 with TRBJ2-6, with 7 bases fitting TRBD1. After removal of 5 bases from V and 2 bases from J, the junction contained 3 bases not matched to a gene. The V gene's germline CDR1 is SEHNR and CDR2 FQNEAQ (reference sequence). This CDR3 region has 15 residues. The CDR3: CASSQGGPGANVLTF. CDR3 coding DNA: TGTGCCAGCAGCCAAGGGGGCCCTGGGGCCAACGTCCTGACTTTC.

This chain joins TRBV11-2 and TRBJ2-1, with 10 bases aligning to TRBD2. This CDR3 comprises 15 residues. V was pared by 7 bases and J by 4 bases, with 7 bases of the junction left unmatched. The germline V gene encodes CDR1 SGHAT and CDR2 FQNNGV. The CDR3 spells CASITGTSAYNEQFF. The CDR3 DNA reads TGTGCCAGCATCACCGGGACTAGCGCATACAATGAGCAGTTCTTC.

The chain couples TRBV10-1 to TRBJ2-3, with 15 nucleotides matching TRBD2. The CDR3 consists of 17 residues. Germline CDR1 reads WNHNN; CDR2 reads SYGVQD (reference sequence). V lost 7 bases to trimming and J lost 1 base; unmatched junction nucleotides: 6. CDR3 coding DNA: TGCGCCAGCAAACCGGGACTAGCGGGGGGACGCACAGATACGCAGTATTTT. Amino acids: CASKPGLAGGRTDTQYF.

The chain carries TRBV4-1 and TRBJ2-1, with D tentatively TRBD2 (6 bases). Germline V CDR1 and CDR2: MGHRA, YSYEKL. Trimming removed 6 bases from V and 7 bases from J, with 19 bases in between. The CDR3 is 15 amino acids. DNA of the CDR3: TGCGCCAGCAGGGCCGGTCAGGGACTGGGAAATGAGCAGTTCTTC. It codes for CASRAGQGLGNEQFF.

This clone was seen a few times. The gene calls are TRBV19 and TRBJ1-2, with TRBD1 matching over 7 bases. Trimming removed 8 bases from V and 3 bases from J; junction bases left unmatched: 6. The germline V gene has CDR1 LNHDA and CDR2 SQIVND (reference sequence). The CDR3 loop spans 13 amino acids. DNA for the CDR3: TGTGCCAGTGGGGACAGTCACGACTATGGCTACACCTTC. Translating it yields CASGDSHDYGYTF. Full variable domain (outside the CDR3, taken from reference TRBV19 and TRBJ1-2): DGGITQSPKYLFRKEGQNVTLSCEQNLNHDAMYWYRQDPGQGLRLIYYSQIVNDFQKGDIAEGYSVSREKKESFPLTVTSAQKNPTAFYLCASGDSHDYGYTFGSGTRLTVV.

This chain joins TRBV4-1 and TRBJ2-2, with D perhaps given as TRBD1 or TRBD2 (5 bases each). The germline V gene has CDR1 MGHRA and CDR2 YSYEKL. V gave up 1 base and J gave up 4 bases, with 16 bases separating them. This CDR3 has 17 amino acids. The CDR3 nucleotides are TGCGCCAGCAGCCAAGGACATGGGGGAGTTCTCACCGGGGAGCTGTTTTTT. Translating gives CASSQGHGGVLTGELFF.

This clone occurred once. This sequence joins TRBV5-4 and TRBJ2-1; D tentatively fits TRBD1 or TRBD2 (5 bases each). V lost 0 bases and J 5 bases, leaving 15 bases between the germline ends. The CDR3 contains 16 residues. CDR1 and CDR2 from the germline V gene are SGHNT and YYREEE (reference sequence). CDR3 sequence reads: CASSLGDPGPHNEQFF. CDR3 nucleotide sequence: TGTGCCAGCAGCTTGGGGGACCCCGGTCCCCACAATGAGCAGTTCTTC.

V and J are TRBV4-1 and TRBJ1-4; tentatively, D is TRBD1 (5 bases). Germline V lookup: CDR1 MGHRA, CDR2 YSYEKL. This CDR3 has 16 amino acids. Trimming took 4 bases from V and 8 from J, leaving 20 bases between them. This CDR3 reads CASSPYLRTLWEKLFF. In nucleotides, the CDR3 is TGCGCCAGCAGCCCATACCTGAGGACACTCTGGGAAAAACTGTTTTTT.

The chain uses TRBV5-6 and TRBJ1-4, with no clear D. V gave up 2 bases and J gave up 0 bases, with 5 bases separating them. The CDR3 is 14 residues long. The germline V gene has CDR1 SGHDT and CDR2 YYEEEE. CDR3 region: CASSFGATNEKLFF. The CDR3 nucleotides read TGTGCCAGCAGCTTTGGAGCAACTAATGAAAAACTGTTTTTT.

The chain employs TRBV19 and TRBJ1-4; D may be TRBD1 (5 bases). Trimming shortened V by 10 bases and J by 14 bases, and 14 bases separated the two germline ends. CDR1 is LNHDA, CDR2 SQIVND, per germline (reference sequence). The CDR3 contains 10 residues. CDR3 protein: CANGEGVLFF. The CDR3 DNA reads as TGTGCCAACGGGGAAGGGGTGCTGTTTTTT.

V and J are TRBV19 and TRBJ2-1; the D is unclear. Trimming removed 4 bases at V and 6 bases at J, with 10 bases between. Per germline, CDR1 LNHDA and CDR2 SQIVND (reference sequence). CDR3 length: 13 amino acids. CDR3 sequence (DNA): TGTGCCAGTAGTACCAGTAGAACCAATGAGCAGTTCTTC. Amino acid sequence: CASSTSRTNEQFF.

V is TRBV7-2 and J is TRBJ1-2; D remains unclear. The CDR3 extends over 13 amino acids. Germline CDR1 and CDR2: SGHTA and FQGNSA. Trimming cost V 8 bases and J 0 bases, with 10 bases left between them. The CDR3 region is CASAGRANYGYTF. In DNA, the CDR3 is TGTGCCAGCGCCGGGCGTGCTAACTATGGCTACACCTTC.

The V call is TRBV19, the J call TRBJ2-2; perhaps TRBD2 as D (5 bases). Trimming shortened V by 6 bases and J by 1 base, and 12 bases separated the two germline ends. The CDR3 sequence is 15 residues long. The germline V gene has CDR1 LNHDA and CDR2 SQIVND (reference sequence). The DNA for the CDR3 is TGTGCCAGTAGCATGGTACTAGGGAACACCGGGGAGCTGTTTTTT. Protein sequence: CASSMVLGNTGELFF.

V usage is TRBV30 and J usage is TRBJ1-4, with D hard to call. Trimming cost V 0 bases and J 7 bases, with 12 bases left between them. Looked up from germline, CDR1 is GTSNPN and CDR2 is SVGIG (reference sequence). The CDR3 is 14 residues long. CDR3 bases: TGTGCCTGGAGTGTAAGCTCCACTGTTGAAAAACTGTTTTTT. Its translation: CAWSVSSTVEKLFF.

This clone has only one observation. This chain connects TRBV30 to TRBJ1-5, with 9 nucleotides matching TRBD1. The germline V gene encodes CDR1 GTSNPN and CDR2 SVGIG (reference sequence). With 3 bases clipped from V and 6 bases from J, the junction kept 6 bases outside the gene matches. CDR3 length: 14 residues. The CDR3, as DNA: TGTGCCTGGAGCACGGGACAGGGAGGTCAGCCCCAGCATTTT. Protein sequence: CAWSTGQGGQPQHF.

This chain uses TRBV10-1 with TRBJ1-2; D ambiguous. V dropped 5 bases and J dropped 0 bases, with 13 bases sitting between them. The CDR3 is made up of 15 amino acids. Germline CDR1 is WNHNN and CDR2 is SYGVQD (reference sequence). CDR3 in DNA: TGCGCCAGCAGTTGGGCAGACGAATCTAACTATGGCTACACCTTC. Translated: CASSWADESNYGYTF.

This chain connects TRBV30 to TRBJ2-7; D remains unclear. V was cut by 0 bases and J by 2 bases, with 5 bases left in between. The germline V gene encodes CDR1 GTSNPN and CDR2 SVGIG (reference sequence). CDR3 length equals 12 residues. The DNA of the CDR3 is TGTGCCTGGAGTGTGTCGACCTACGAGCAGTACTTC. It is translated as CAWSVSTYEQYF. Combining the CDR3 with reference TRBV30 and TRBJ2-7 gives the whole variable domain SQTIHQWPATLVQPVGSPLSLECTVEGTSNPNLYWYRQAAGRGLQLLFYSVGIGQISSEVPQNLSASRPQDRQFILSSKKLLLSDSGFYLCAWSVSTYEQYFGPGTRLTVT.

The V call is TRBV11-2, the J call TRBJ1-2; 10 bases are a match to TRBD1. Germline V gives CDR1 SGHAT, CDR2 FQNNGV. V lost 5 bases, J lost 7 bases, and 7 bases stayed unmatched. The CDR3 runs to 14 residues. CDR3 sequence reads: CASSTRTGGGGYTF. Written as DNA, the CDR3 is TGTGCCAGCAGCACCAGGACAGGGGGTGGTGGCTACACCTTC.

This rearrangement joins TRBV5-1 to TRBJ2-3, with D uncertain. CDR1 is SGHRS, CDR2 YFSETQ, per germline. Trimming stripped 0 bases from V and 2 bases from J, with 7 bases between. The CDR3 runs 14 residues. CDR3 region: CASSLGINTDTQYF. The CDR3 coding sequence is TGCGCCAGCAGCTTGGGTATCAACACAGATACGCAGTATTTT.